This T cell receptor (beta chain) was observed in a study of OX40 agonist ivuxolimab in advanced cancers. For the study at large: Recorded diagnoses for dose-escalation patients were hepatocellular carcinoma, melanoma, renal cell or head and neck cancer. Three patients showed partial responses: one hepatocellular carcinoma and two cutaneous melanoma cases.

Clones were sequenced by immunoSEQ multiplex PCR, and TCRdb holds only the in-frame ones, with some missing. The data show 43,000 or so clones, approximately 88% seen once. Germline CDR1 and CDR2: SNHLY and FYNNEI. V was pared by 7 bases and J by 4 bases, with 11 bases between. This CDR3 is built from 12 residues. A history of autoimmune disease or systemic immunosuppression excluded patients. This receptor was identified in an adult with an advanced solid tumor such as melanoma, head and neck, liver or kidney cancer. Sequenced material: CD4+ or CD8+ T cells sorted from blood, taken in a trial of the OX40 agonist ivuxolimab. V is TRBV2 and J is TRBJ2-7; D may be TRBD1 (6 bases). The CDR3 loop is CASKGHLYEQYF. The CDR3 nucleotides are TGTGCCAGCAAGGGACATTTGTACGAGCAGTACTTC.